This T cell receptor beta chain is drawn from a study of T cells in Graves' hyperthyroidism and ophthalmopathy (dated by TCRdb to the late 2010s). Background on the whole study: Peripheral blood samples were taken at initial diagnosis, before any treatment was given. Prospective prediction of ophthalmopathy was tested in an independent validation cohort of about 19 hyperthyroidism patients and roughly 16 patients who later progressed to ophthalmopathy. After blood sampling, hyperthyroidism patients were treated with methimazole at a starting dose of 30 mg daily, and ophthalmopathy patients were treated with high-dose intravenous methylprednisolone. In several Graves' hyperthyroidism patients, the study also compared T-cell repertoires from thyroid tissue with T-cell repertoires from blood. The paper reports TCR Vbeta CDR3 sequencing of over 120 peripheral blood samples: approximately 41 ophthalmopathy, 70 to 85 hyperthyroidism and 17 progressor patients. To identify TCR V-J signatures that set the groups apart, the researchers used a discovery cohort of 95 to 100 patients, made up of about 44 with Graves' ophthalmopathy and about 59 with stable Graves' hyperthyroidism. The 90 to 100 discovery patients were randomly divided into training and test sets at a 7:3 ratio. On the study overall, not on this receptor specifically: A model built on a 13 V-J signature distinguished ophthalmopathy from stable hyperthyroidism, reaching approximately 89% sensitivity and around 81% specificity in cross-validation and 80%/75% in testing. Most expanded thyroid clonotypes (frequency above 0.001) were also found in blood, which suggests that blood repertoires may mirror thyroid immune responses. In validation, the model predicted progression to ophthalmopathy a median of roughly six months before onset, with approximately 70% sensitivity and about 72% specificity. Sample size was not statistically predetermined, and investigators were not blinded to group allocation.

About this clonotype: Its antigen is not yet known. Base quality data are lacking; no much larger clone is found one base away.

The junction carries 12 bases between V and J, which are trimmed by 5 bases and 2 bases respectively. CDR1 and CDR2 are read off the germline V gene (reference sequence) as SGHAT and FQDESV. Including cysteine and phenylalanine, the CDR3 has 14 amino acids. Solely the CDR3 DNA is kept, with 42 bases framed from the first base. Moderately to severely active disease, a Clinical Activity Score of at least 3, a NOSPECS grade of at least 4, and a duration under 3 months were present in ophthalmopathy patients. Patients with uncontrolled infections, other autoimmune diseases, pregnancy or lactation were excluded. Diagnoses relied on clinical symptoms, serum thyroxine and TRAb, thyroid ultrasound and orbital computed tomography. PBMCs were separated from over 9 ml of fresh peripheral blood using Ficoll-Paque density gradient centrifugation. Trizol reagent was used to extract total RNA, and RNA quality was then checked on an Agilent 2100 Bioanalyzer.

Amplification of TCR beta CDR3 regions was carried out from RNA transcripts. A first-round RT-PCR of the TCR CDR3 used the HTBI primer set with the Qiagen OneStep RT-PCR kit. Libraries were constructed in a second round of multiplex PCR, after which size selection and purification were performed. Paired-end sequencing of the libraries was performed with 100 bp reads on an Illumina HiSeq2000. On the study's bioinformatics: SOAPnuke was used to process the raw data, with reads discarded if the reads contained adapters or uncalled bases, had a mean Phred below 15, or lacked an exact constant-primer or identifier match. COPE v1.2.5 was used to merge the high-quality paired reads, and each unique nucleotide sequence was defined as a clonotype. MiTCR v1.1 was used to align clonotypes to the IMGT TRBV, TRBD and TRBJ reference segments. Only V-J combinations with frequency above 0.0001, covering about 99% of repertoires, were analysed. The TCS score was defined as the ratio of F50 (clonal expansion) to E x V (chaos), calculated using BLOSUM62-based TCRdist between CDR3 peptides within each V-J. Welch's t-statistics and random forest reduced roughly 540 V-J features to 13, which were used in a naive Bayes classifier (R e1071). The Morisita-Horn index was used to measure how similar the thyroid and blood repertoires were. Through fastp at Q25 and MiXCR, TCRdb rebuilt clones from the public reads, retaining in-frame beta chains. Rows merge per CDR3 protein into single entries with the most common DNA and genes. In this record, the V and J calls reflect TCRdb's handling and not the investigators' own analysis. This sample has hundreds of thousands of distinct CDR3 sequences in its table, and about 14% of those were observed once. Together, the top ten hold over 3.5% of the sample.

The sequence links TRBV11-1 to TRBJ2-5, with TRBD1 perhaps the D gene, on 5 matching bases. Sequencing input: blood. The receptor was derived from a woman in her thirties or forties with Graves' ophthalmopathy. The DNA reads as follows: TGTGCCAGCAGCCTTTACAGGACGCAAGAGACCCAGTACTTC. It translates to CASSLYRTQETQYF.